This entry features one TCR beta chain sequence. This sample stems from a study of CXCR3-negative and CXCR3-positive naive CD8 T cells. Carrying UMI labels, the TRB cDNA libraries were prepared through 5' RACE. TCRdb re-analyzed the 5' RACE reads; it lists each CDR3 protein once, without DNA. This sample's clone table lists 75,000 or so distinct CDR3 sequences. Sequenced: naive CXCR3- CD8+ T cells from blood. Subset denoted: CD45RO-CCR7+CD27+CD95- naive CD8+ T cells lacking CXCR3 (TNR3-). This receptor was taken from a human donor in good health. Some clones in this sample may be carry-over from other donors' samples.

The CDR3 spells CSAEGTFNPHEQYF. The V and J genes are TRBV29-1 and TRBJ2-7; the D gene TCRdb calls, TRBD1, cannot be checked with no DNA. The CDR3 extends over 14 amino acids. In germline, CDR1 is SQVTM, CDR2 ANQGSEA.